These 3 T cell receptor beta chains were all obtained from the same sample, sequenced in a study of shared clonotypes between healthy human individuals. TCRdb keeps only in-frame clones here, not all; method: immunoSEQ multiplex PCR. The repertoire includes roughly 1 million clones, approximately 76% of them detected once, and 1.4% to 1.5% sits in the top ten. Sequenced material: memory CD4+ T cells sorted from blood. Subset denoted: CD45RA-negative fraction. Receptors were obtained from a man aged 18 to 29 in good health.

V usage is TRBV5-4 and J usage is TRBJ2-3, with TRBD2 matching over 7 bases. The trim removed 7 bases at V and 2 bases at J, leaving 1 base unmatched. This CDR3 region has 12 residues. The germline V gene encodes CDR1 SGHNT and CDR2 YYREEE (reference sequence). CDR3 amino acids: CASGTTTDTQYF. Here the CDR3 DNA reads TGTGCCAGCGGGACTACCACAGATACGCAGTATTTT.

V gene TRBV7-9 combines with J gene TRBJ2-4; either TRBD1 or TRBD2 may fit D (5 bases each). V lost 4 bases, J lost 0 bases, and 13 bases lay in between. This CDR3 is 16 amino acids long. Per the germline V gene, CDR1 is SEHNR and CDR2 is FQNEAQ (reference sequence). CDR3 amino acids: CASSYRGELAKNIQYF. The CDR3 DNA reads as TGTGCCAGCAGCTATAGAGGGGAATTAGCCAAAAACATTCAGTACTTC. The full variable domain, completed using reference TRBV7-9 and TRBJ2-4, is DTGVSQNPRHKITKRGQNVTFRCDPISEHNRLYWYRQTLGQGPEFLTYFQNEAQLEKSRLLSDRFSAERPKGSFSTLEIQRTEQGDSAMYLCASSYRGELAKNIQYFGAGTRLSVL.

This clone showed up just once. CDR3 amino acids: CAISPGHNQPQHF. CDR3 in DNA: TGTGCCATCAGCCCAGGCCACAATCAGCCCCAGCATTTT. V is TRBV10-3 and J is TRBJ1-5; no reliable D call. The CDR3 runs 13 residues. CDR1 ENHRY and CDR2 SYGVKD come from the germline V gene. V lost 6 bases and J 3 bases, leaving 9 bases between the germline ends.